Listed below are T cell receptor beta chains from one sample, sequenced in a study of blood T cell repertoires in COVID-19. Here immunoSEQ multiplex PCR was the method, and the copy in TCRdb shows in-frame clones only, minus some. Among about 480,000 clones listed, about 89% were seen once. Sequenced material: peripheral blood. The receptors were gathered from a woman aged 45 to 65 with COVID-19, enrolled during active disease. Both conserved end residues are trimmed from each CDR3. The order of the fields is J gene, V gene, CDR3 protein.

j_gene: TRBJ2-1; v_gene: TRBV9; CDR3aa: ASTTGGSLHEQF
j_gene: TRBJ2-7; v_gene: TRBV4-1; CDR3aa: ASSVDKTSGYEQY
j_gene: TRBJ1-3; v_gene: TRBV5-1; CDR3aa: ASSSVGHLSGNTIY
j_gene: TRBJ2-7; v_gene: TRBV6-6; CDR3aa: ASSPGPSGGSYEQY
j_gene: TRBJ1-4; v_gene: TRBV5-4; CDR3aa: ASSPGGEKLF
j_gene: TRBJ2-7; v_gene: TRBV29-1; CDR3aa: SVEGSLAGSYEQY
j_gene: TRBJ2-4; v_gene: TRBV18; CDR3aa: ASSGQSGASAKNIQY
j_gene: TRBJ1-1; v_gene: TRBV3-1/TRBV3-2; CDR3aa: ASSTGARGTEAF
j_gene: TRBJ2-3; v_gene: TRBV6-6; CDR3aa: ASRPGNLGADTQY
j_gene: TRBJ2-7; v_gene: TRBV5-4; CDR3aa: ASSSGMGLAGGLYEQY
j_gene: TRBJ1-1; v_gene: TRBV19; CDR3aa: ASSVTANTEAF
j_gene: TRBJ2-2; v_gene: TRBV5-1; CDR3aa: ASSLDVQDTGELF
j_gene: TRBJ2-2; v_gene: TRBV29-1; CDR3aa: SALAPSHTGELF
j_gene: TRBJ1-6; v_gene: TRBV5-4; CDR3aa: ASSLGTGYNSPLH
j_gene: TRBJ2-5; v_gene: TRBV28; CDR3aa: ASSLYSETQY
j_gene: TRBJ2-6; v_gene: TRBV11-2; CDR3aa: ASSFQTPAPGANVLT
j_gene: TRBJ2-1; v_gene: TRBV11-1; CDR3aa: ASSLGQGMTKGEQF
j_gene: TRBJ1-1; v_gene: TRBV5-4; CDR3aa: ASSFDRDTEAF